The 20 T cell receptor beta chains presented below share a single source sample, sequenced in a study of blood T cells in healthy people across ages. A sample-barcoded 5' primer and a J-beta primer mix were used in a second PCR of roughly 7 to 11 cycles. TCRdb reprocessed the 5' RACE reads with MiXCR, giving one entry per CDR3 protein. The data show about 900,000 distinct CDR3 sequences, approximately 59% seen once. The sample comprised blood. The receptors stem from a man between 25 and 39 years old in good health.

The rearrangement links TRBV7-2 to TRBJ2-3; D ambiguous. The CDR3 spans 14 residues. Germline-derived CDR1 and CDR2 are SGHTA and FQGNSA. Trimming stripped 8 bases from V and 0 bases from J, with 12 bases between. CDR3 sequence: CASRFESSTDTQYF. The DNA of the CDR3 is TGTGCCAGCCGATTTGAATCCAGCACAGATACGCAGTATTTT.

The genes are TRBV6-1 and TRBJ2-5; a possible D gene is TRBD2 (5 bases). The better agreement between TRBJ2-1 and the DNA end casts doubt on the J call. The CDR3 is 13 amino acids. Germline assignment: CDR1 MNHNS and CDR2 SASEGT. The CDR3 loop reads CASSEVVRVTQFF. CDR3 DNA: TGTGCCAGCAGTGAAGTGGTGCGGGTGACCCAGTTCTTC.

The chain employs TRBV7-2 and TRBJ2-4, with 11 positions matching TRBD2. The J call is uncertain, as TRBJ2-5 better fits the DNA end. CDR3 length equals 16 residues. The germline gives CDR1 SGHTA, CDR2 FQGNSA. The CDR3 protein is CASSRRLAGQQETQYF. CDR3 nucleotides: TGTGCCAGCAGCCGAAGACTAGCGGGACAACAAGAGACCCAGTACTTC.

This clonotype was detected a few times. The rearrangement uses TRBV10-3 and TRBJ1-5; D is ambiguous. The CDR3 covers 13 residues. CDR1 and CDR2 (germline): ENHRY, SYGVKD. V gave up 6 bases and J gave up 6 bases, with 12 bases separating them. Written as DNA, the CDR3 is TGTGCCATCAGGCAGGAGGCGACTCAGCCCCAGCATTTT. Translated: CAIRQEATQPQHF.

The chain joins TRBV10-3 to TRBJ2-4; the match to TRBD1 covers 8 bases. CDR3 length equals 16 residues. Trimming took 4 bases from V and 0 from J; bases not matched to a gene: 5. The V gene's germline CDR1 is ENHRY and CDR2 SYGVKD. CDR3 nucleotides: TGTGCCATCAGTGGAACAGGGGGGCAAGCCAAAAACATTCAGTACTTC. It translates to CAISGTGGQAKNIQYF.

The chain uses TRBV4-3 and TRBJ2-2; possibly TRBD1 for D (7 bases). The CDR3 totals 13 residues. The V end lost 5 bases, the J end lost 6 bases, and 10 bases lay between the germline ends. Germline loops: CDR1 LGHNA, CDR2 YSLEER. CDR3 in DNA: TGCGCCAGCAGCTCAGGGGGGTCCGGGGAGCTGTTTTTT. It encodes CASSSGGSGELFF.

This clonotype has only one observation. The J gene is TRBJ2-1, the V gene TRBV6-5; possibly TRBD2 for D (6 bases). This CDR3 has 14 residues. Trimming cost V 6 bases and J 8 bases, with 17 bases left between them. CDR1 and CDR2 from the germline V gene are MNHEY and SVGAGI. CDR3 sequence (DNA): TGTGCCAGCAGGCAGGACTACGGCGGGGATGAGCAGTTCTTC. This encodes CASRQDYGGDEQFF.

V and J are TRBV15 and TRBJ2-7; no definite D call. This CDR3 contains 16 residues. V lost 1 base and J 1 base, leaving 14 bases between the germline ends. CDR1 and CDR2 (germline): LNHNV, YYDKDF (reference sequence). CDR3 sequence (DNA): TGTGCCACCAGCAGAGGTTTTCCGGCGGTTTCCTACGAGCAGTACTTC. Its protein is CATSRGFPAVSYEQYF.

CDR3 loop: CASSPGSGGGNEQFF. CDR3 in DNA: TGTGCCAGCAGCCCAGGTAGCGGGGGGGGCAATGAGCAGTTCTTC. The chain has TRBV4-2 and TRBJ2-1; 11 bases fit TRBD2. Germline-derived CDR1 and CDR2 are LGHNA and YNFKEQ. The V and J ends lost 4 bases and 6 bases, in that order; junction bases with no gene match: 5. This CDR3 spans 15 amino acids.

This clonotype was detected only once. DNA for the CDR3: TGTGCCAGCAGCTTAGAGGTCAGGACCCTGCCCTACGAGCAGTACTTC. This codes for CASSLEVRTLPYEQYF. J is TRBJ2-7 and V is TRBV7-2; D ambiguous. The ends were cut back, 1 base at V and 2 bases at J, with 15 bases in the middle. The germline CDR1 and CDR2 sequences are SGHTA and FQGNSA. The CDR3 covers 16 residues.

This chain uses TRBV4-2 with TRBJ2-1; TRBD1 agrees at 10 bases. CDR3 length: 14 amino acids. V lost 6 bases to trimming and J lost 6 bases; unmatched junction nucleotides: 5. Per germline, CDR1 LGHNA and CDR2 YNFKEQ. The chain's CDR3 is CASSWDRGINEQFF. The CDR3 DNA reads TGTGCCAGCAGTTGGGACAGGGGCATCAATGAGCAGTTCTTC.

This chain connects TRBV18 to TRBJ2-7, with 10 bases identical to TRBD1. This CDR3 contains 15 residues. Germline values: CDR1 KGHSH, CDR2 LQKENI. With 4 bases clipped from V and 2 bases from J, the junction kept 5 bases outside the gene matches. CDR3 region: CASSRGTGETYEQYF. CDR3 DNA: TGTGCCAGCTCACGGGGGACAGGGGAAACCTACGAGCAGTACTTC. Variable domain in full (rest from reference TRBV18 and TRBJ2-7): NAGVMQNPRHLVRRRGQEARLRCSPMKGHSHVYWYRQLPEEGLKFMVYLQKENIIDESGMPKERFSAEFPKEGPSILRIQQVVRGDSAAYFCASSRGTGETYEQYFGPGTRLTVT.

Regarding this clonotype: This could be a read error, since a much larger clone is one nucleotide away. V and J are TRBV6-5 and TRBJ2-5; D not certain. Germline V lookup: CDR1 MNHEY, CDR2 SVGAGI. V dropped 4 bases and J dropped 0 bases, with 9 bases sitting between them. The CDR3 is 14 amino acids. The CDR3 is CASSSEFNQETQYF. CDR3 sequence (DNA): TGTGCCAGCAGTTCCGAATTCAACCAAGAGACCCAGTACTTC.

The sample holds a few counts of this clonotype. The rearrangement joins TRBV7-2 to TRBJ2-5; the D call may be TRBD1 or TRBD2 (5 bases each). This CDR3 spans 15 amino acids. Deletions cut 1 base from V and 1 base from J, with 10 bases between. Germline lookup yields CDR1 SGHTA and CDR2 FQGNSA. CDR3 residues: CASSLVAGAQETQYF. DNA of the CDR3: TGTGCCAGCAGCTTAGTAGCCGGGGCCCAAGAGACCCAGTACTTC.

On this clonotype: Just one base apart from a much larger clone, this may be a read error. The chain uses TRBV4-2 and TRBJ2-5; maybe TRBD2 (6 bases). Trimming removed 0 bases from V and 11 bases from J, with 13 bases in between. The germline gives CDR1 LGHNA, CDR2 YNFKEQ. The CDR3 contains 13 residues. The CDR3 is CASSQERRDEQYF. The CDR3 DNA sequence: TGTGCCAGCAGCCAAGAACGGAGGGATGAGCAGTACTTC.

This clonotype was counted many times. This chain uses TRBV5-6 with TRBJ2-3; 9 nucleotides align to TRBD2. The V gene's germline CDR1 is SGHDT and CDR2 YYEEEE. CDR3 size: 13 residues. The CDR3 spells CAASSYAGGSQYF. As DNA, the CDR3 is TGTGCAGCCAGCAGCTATGCGGGGGGGTCCCAGTATTTT. Based on the CDR3 plus reference TRBV5-6 and TRBJ2-3, the full variable domain is DAGVTQSPTHLIKTRGQQVTLRCSPKSGHDTVSWYQQALGQGPQFIFQYYEEEERQRGNFPDRFSGHQFPNYSSELNVNALLLGDSALYLCAASSYAGGSQYFGPGTRLTVL.

The gene calls are TRBV4-3 and TRBJ2-7, with D unresolved. Germline loops: CDR1 LGHNA, CDR2 YSLEER. Trimming removed 2 bases from V and 3 bases from J, with 11 bases in between. The CDR3 runs 14 residues. The CDR3 loop reads CASSQSRQDYEQYF. CDR3 DNA: TGCGCCAGCAGCCAATCCCGGCAAGACTACGAGCAGTACTTC.

The V gene is TRBV30, the J gene TRBJ2-4; 11 bases are a match to TRBD1. The DNA end lines up better with TRBJ2-7; the J call may be wrong. The CDR3 extends over 13 amino acids. The V gene's germline CDR1 is GTSNPN and CDR2 SVGIG (reference sequence). For the CDR3, the DNA is TGTGCCTGTTCCGGGACAGGGGGGGACGAGCAGTACTTC. It specifies CACSGTGGDEQYF.

This chain links TRBV11-2 with TRBJ2-1; tentative D call: TRBD2 (6 bases). V dropped 0 bases and J dropped 4 bases, with 10 bases sitting between them. Germline CDR1 is SGHAT and CDR2 is FQNNGV. This CDR3 has 15 amino acids. For the CDR3, the DNA is TGTGCCAGCAGCTTAGAGGGCGGGGCGTACAATGAGCAGTTCTTC. It specifies CASSLEGGAYNEQFF.

This clonotype has a single count. The V gene is TRBV10-3, the J gene TRBJ2-1; 8 bases line up with TRBD2. The CDR3 length is 16 residues. Germline V gene data show CDR1 as ENHRY and CDR2 as SYGVKD. V was clipped by 0 bases and J by 9 bases; unmatched bases: 10. CDR3 region: CAISESPAGAFGEQFF. CDR3 nucleotides: TGTGCCATCAGTGAGTCGCCAGCGGGGGCCTTCGGTGAGCAGTTCTTC.